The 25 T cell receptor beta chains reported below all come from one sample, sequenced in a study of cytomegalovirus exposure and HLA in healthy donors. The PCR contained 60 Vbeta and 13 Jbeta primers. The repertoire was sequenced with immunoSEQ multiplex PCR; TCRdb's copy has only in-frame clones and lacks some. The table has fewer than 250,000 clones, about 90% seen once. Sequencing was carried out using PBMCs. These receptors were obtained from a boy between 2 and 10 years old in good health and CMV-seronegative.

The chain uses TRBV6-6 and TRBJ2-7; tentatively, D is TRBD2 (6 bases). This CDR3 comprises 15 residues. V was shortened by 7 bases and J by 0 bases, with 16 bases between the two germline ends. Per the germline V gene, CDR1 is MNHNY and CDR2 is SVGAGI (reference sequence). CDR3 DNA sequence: TGTGCCAGCACCCGACCGGGACTTTCCTCCTACGAGCAGTACTTC. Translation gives CASTRPGLSSYEQYF.

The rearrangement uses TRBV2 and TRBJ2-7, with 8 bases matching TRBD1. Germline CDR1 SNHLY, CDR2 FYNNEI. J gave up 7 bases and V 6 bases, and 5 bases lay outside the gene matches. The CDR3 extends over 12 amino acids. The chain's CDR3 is CASSQDRVEQYF. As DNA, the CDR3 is TGTGCCAGCAGCCAGGACAGGGTAGAGCAGTACTTC.

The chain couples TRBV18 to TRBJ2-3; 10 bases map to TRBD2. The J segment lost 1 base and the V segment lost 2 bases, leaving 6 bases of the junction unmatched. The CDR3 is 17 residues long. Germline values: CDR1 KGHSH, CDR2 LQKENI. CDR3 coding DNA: TGTGCCAGCTCACCAAGGGTCGGGACTAGCGGCACAGATACGCAGTATTTT. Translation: CASSPRVGTSGTDTQYF.

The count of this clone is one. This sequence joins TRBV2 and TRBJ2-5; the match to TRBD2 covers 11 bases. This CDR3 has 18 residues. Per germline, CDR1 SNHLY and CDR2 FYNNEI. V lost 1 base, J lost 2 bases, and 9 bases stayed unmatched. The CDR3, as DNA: TGTGCCAGCAGTGAAGGGTCGGTAGCGGGAGGGAATCAAGAGACCCAGTACTTC. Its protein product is CASSEGSVAGGNQETQYF. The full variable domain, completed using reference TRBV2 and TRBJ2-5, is EPEVTQTPSHQVTQMGQEVILRCVPISNHLYFYWYRQILGQKVEFLVSFYNNEISEKSEIFDDQFSVERPDGSNFTLKIRSTKLEDSAMYFCASSEGSVAGGNQETQYFGPGTRLLVL.

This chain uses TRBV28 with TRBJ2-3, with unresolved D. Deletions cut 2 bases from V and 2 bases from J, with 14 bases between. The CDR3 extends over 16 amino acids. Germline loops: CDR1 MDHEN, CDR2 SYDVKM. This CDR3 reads CASSLTLAGLTDTQYF. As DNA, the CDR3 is TGTGCCAGCAGTTTAACACTTGCAGGTCTCACAGATACGCAGTATTTT.

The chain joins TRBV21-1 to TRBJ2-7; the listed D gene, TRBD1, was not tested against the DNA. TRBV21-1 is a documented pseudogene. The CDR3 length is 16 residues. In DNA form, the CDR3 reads TGTGCCAGCAGCAGTTTAAGGGGTGGACCTACCTACGAGCAGTACTTC. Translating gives CASSSLRGGPTYEQYF.

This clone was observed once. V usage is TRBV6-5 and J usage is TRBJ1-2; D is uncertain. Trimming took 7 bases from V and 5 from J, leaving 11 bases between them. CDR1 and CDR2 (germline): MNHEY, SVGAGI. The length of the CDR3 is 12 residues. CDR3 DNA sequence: TGTGCCAGCACCGAGAGGGCGTATGGCTACACCTTC. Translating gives CASTERAYGYTF.

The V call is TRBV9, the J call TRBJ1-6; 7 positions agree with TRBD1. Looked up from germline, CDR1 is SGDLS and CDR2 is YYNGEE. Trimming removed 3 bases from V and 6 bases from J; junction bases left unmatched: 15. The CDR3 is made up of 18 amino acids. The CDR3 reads CASSDRVGLGQINSPLHF. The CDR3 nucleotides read TGTGCCAGCAGCGATAGAGTGGGGTTGGGACAGATTAATTCACCCCTCCACTTT.

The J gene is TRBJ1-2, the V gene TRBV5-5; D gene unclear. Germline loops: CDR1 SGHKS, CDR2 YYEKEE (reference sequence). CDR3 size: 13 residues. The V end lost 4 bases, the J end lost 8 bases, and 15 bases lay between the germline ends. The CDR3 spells CASSRARVSGYTF. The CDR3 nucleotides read TGTGCCAGCAGCAGGGCGAGGGTATCGGGCTACACCTTC.

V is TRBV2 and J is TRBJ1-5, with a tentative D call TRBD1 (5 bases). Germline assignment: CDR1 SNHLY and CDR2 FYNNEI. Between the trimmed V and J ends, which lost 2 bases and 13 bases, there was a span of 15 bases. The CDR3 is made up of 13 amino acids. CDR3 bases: TGTGCCAGCAGTGAACTGGGGCAGCAAAAGCAGCATTTT. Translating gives CASSELGQQKQHF.

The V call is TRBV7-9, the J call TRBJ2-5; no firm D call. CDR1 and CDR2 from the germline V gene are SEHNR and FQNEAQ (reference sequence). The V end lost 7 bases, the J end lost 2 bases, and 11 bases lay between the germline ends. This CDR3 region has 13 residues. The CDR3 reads CASTWLGQETQYF. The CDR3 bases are TGTGCCAGCACCTGGCTAGGTCAAGAGACCCAGTACTTC.

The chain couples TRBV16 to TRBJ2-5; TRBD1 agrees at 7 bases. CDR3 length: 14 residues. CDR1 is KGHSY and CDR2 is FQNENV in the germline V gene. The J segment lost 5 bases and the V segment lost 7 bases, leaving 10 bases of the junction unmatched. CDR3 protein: CASMPRQGGETQYF. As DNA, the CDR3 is TGTGCCAGCATGCCAAGGCAAGGGGGCGAGACCCAGTACTTC.

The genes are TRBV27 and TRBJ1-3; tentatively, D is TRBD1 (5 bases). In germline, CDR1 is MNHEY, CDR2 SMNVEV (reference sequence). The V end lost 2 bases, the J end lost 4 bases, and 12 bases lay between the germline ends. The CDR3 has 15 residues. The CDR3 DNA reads TGTGCCAGCAGTTTACTCCCAGGGCAGGGAAACACCATATATTTT. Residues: CASSLLPGQGNTIYF.

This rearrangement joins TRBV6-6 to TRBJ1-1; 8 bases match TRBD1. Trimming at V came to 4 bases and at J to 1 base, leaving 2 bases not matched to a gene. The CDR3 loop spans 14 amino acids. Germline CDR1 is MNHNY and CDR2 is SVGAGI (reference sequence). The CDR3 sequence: CASSLDRGNTEAFF. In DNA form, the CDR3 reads TGTGCCAGCAGTTTAGACAGGGGGAACACTGAAGCTTTCTTT.

The CDR3 DNA is TGTGCCAGCCGACAATTGGGAGCCTACGAGCAGTACTTC. It yields the protein CASRQLGAYEQYF. V gene TRBV27 combines with J gene TRBJ2-7, with D tentatively TRBD2 (5 bases). Germline CDR1 MNHEY, CDR2 SMNVEV (reference sequence). V shed 8 bases and J shed 2 bases, with 13 bases lying between them. The CDR3 covers 13 residues.

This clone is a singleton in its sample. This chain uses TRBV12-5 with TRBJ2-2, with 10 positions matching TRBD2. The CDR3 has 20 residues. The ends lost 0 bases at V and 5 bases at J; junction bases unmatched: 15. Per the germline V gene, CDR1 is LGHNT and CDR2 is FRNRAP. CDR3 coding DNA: TGTGCTAGTGGTTTGGTCGGCCCCGGACTAGCGGAAGAGGGTACCGGGGAGCTGTTTTTT. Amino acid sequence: CASGLVGPGLAEEGTGELFF.

The CDR3 nucleotides read TGTGCCAGCAGTGGTCGAACAGGGAACTCTGGAAACACCATATATTTT. Protein product: CASSGRTGNSGNTIYF. The rearrangement links TRBV6-1 to TRBJ1-3, with D possibly being TRBD1 (6 bases). V was cut by 4 bases and J by 0 bases, with 13 bases left in between. CDR1 is MNHNS, CDR2 SASEGT, per germline. The CDR3 is made up of 16 amino acids.

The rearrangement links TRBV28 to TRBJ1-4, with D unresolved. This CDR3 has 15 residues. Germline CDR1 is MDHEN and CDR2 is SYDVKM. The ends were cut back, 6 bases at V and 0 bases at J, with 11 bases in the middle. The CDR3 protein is CASRFTPATNEKLFF. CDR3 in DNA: TGTGCCAGCAGATTTACACCCGCAACTAATGAAAAACTGTTTTTT.

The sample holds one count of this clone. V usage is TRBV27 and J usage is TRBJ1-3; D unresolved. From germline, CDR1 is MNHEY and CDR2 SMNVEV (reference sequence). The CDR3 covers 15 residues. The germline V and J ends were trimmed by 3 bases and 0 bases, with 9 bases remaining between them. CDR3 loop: CASSLSGDSGNTIYF. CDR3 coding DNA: TGTGCCAGCAGTTTGAGCGGTGACTCTGGAAACACCATATATTTT.

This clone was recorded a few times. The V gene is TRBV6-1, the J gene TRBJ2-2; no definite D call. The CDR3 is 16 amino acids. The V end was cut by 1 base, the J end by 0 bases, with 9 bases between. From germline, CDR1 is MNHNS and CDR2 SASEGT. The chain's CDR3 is CASSEEQAANTGELFF. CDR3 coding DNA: TGTGCCAGCAGTGAAGAGCAGGCCGCGAACACCGGGGAGCTGTTTTTT.

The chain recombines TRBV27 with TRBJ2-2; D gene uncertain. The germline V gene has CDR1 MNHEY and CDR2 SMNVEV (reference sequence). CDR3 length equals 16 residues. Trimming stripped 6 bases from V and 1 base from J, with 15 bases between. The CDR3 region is CASSPSSFGNTGELFF. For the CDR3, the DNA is TGTGCCAGCAGCCCTTCCTCTTTCGGGAACACCGGGGAGCTGTTTTTT.

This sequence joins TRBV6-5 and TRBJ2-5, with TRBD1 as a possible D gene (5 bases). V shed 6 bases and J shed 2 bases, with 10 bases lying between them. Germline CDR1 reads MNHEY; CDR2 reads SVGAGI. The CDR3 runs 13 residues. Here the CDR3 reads CASRLTVQETQYF. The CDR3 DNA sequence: TGTGCCAGCAGGCTGACAGTTCAAGAGACCCAGTACTTC.

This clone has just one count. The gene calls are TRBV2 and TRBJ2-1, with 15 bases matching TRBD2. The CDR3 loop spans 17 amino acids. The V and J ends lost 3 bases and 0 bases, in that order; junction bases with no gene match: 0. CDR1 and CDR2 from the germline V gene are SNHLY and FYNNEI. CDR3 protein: CASSEGLAGGSYNEQFF. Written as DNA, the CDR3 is TGTGCCAGCAGTGAGGGACTAGCGGGGGGCTCCTACAATGAGCAGTTCTTC.

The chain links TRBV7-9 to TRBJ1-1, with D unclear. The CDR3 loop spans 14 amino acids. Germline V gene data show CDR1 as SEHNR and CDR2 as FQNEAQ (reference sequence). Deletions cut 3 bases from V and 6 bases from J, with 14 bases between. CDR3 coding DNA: TGTGCCAGCAGCTTCCTGGCGGGAAGGGCTGAAGCTTTCTTT. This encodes CASSFLAGRAEAFF.

The CDR3 DNA follows: TGTGCCATCAGTGACCTCACAGGGCCTGAGCAGTTCTTC. Translation: CAISDLTGPEQFF. This sequence joins TRBV10-3 and TRBJ2-1; possibly TRBD1 for D (6 bases). CDR3 length equals 13 residues. Germline CDR1 reads ENHRY; CDR2 reads SYGVKD. V was cut by 3 bases and J by 9 bases, with 12 bases left in between.